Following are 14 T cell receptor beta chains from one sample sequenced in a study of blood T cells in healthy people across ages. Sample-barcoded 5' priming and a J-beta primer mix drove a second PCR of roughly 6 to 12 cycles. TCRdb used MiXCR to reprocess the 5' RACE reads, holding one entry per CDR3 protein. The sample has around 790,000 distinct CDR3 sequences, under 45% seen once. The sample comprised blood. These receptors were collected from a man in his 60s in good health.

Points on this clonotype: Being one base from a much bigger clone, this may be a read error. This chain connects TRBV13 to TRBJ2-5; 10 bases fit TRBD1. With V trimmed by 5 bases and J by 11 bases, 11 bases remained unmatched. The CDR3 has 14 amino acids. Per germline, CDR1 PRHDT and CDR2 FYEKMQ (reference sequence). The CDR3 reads CASSPGQGWNEQYF. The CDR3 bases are TGTGCCAGCAGCCCGGGACAGGGGTGGAATGAGCAGTACTTC. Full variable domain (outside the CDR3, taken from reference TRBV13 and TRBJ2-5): AAGVIQSPRHLIKEKRETATLKCYPIPRHDTVYWYQQGPGQDPQFLISFYEKMQSDKGSIPDRFSAQQFSDYHSELNMSSLELGDSALYFCASSPGQGWNEQYFGPGTRLLVL.

The CDR3 DNA reads as TGCAGTGCCACCCAGGGGGGTTATGGCTACACCTTC. This codes for CSATQGGYGYTF. J is TRBJ1-2 and V is TRBV20-1, with 7 bases that match TRBD1. The CDR3 contains 12 residues. CDR1 DFQATT and CDR2 SNEGSKA come from the germline V gene (reference sequence). Losses at the gene ends were 6 bases for V and 5 bases for J; bases not matched to a gene: 6.

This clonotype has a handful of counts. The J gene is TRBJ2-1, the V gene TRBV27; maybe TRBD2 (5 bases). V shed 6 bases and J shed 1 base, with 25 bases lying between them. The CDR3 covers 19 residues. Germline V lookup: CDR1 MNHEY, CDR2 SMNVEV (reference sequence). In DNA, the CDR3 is TGTGCCAGCAGCGACTCGTCGGGCGGACTCAGTACGTCCTACAATGAGCAGTTCTTC. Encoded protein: CASSDSSGGLSTSYNEQFF.

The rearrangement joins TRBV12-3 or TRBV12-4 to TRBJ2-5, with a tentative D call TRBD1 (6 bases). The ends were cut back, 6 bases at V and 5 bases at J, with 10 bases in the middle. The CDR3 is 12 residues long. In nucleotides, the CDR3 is TGTGCCAGCAGCACAGGGAGCGAGACCCAGTACTTC. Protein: CASSTGSETQYF.

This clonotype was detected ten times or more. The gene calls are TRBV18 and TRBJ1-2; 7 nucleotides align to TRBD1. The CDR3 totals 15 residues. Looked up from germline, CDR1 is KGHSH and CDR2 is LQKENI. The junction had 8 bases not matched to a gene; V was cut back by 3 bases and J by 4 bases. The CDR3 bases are TGTGCCAGCTCACCTACCGGACAGGAGATCTATGGCTACACCTTC. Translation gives CASSPTGQEIYGYTF.

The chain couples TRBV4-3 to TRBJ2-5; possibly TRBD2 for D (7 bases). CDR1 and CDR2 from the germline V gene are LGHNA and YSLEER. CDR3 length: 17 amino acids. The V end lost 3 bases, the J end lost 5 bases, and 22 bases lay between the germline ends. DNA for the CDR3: TGCGCCAGCAGCCAGGAGCATCGGGGGGACACCTACGAGACCCAGTACTTC. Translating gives CASSQEHRGDTYETQYF.

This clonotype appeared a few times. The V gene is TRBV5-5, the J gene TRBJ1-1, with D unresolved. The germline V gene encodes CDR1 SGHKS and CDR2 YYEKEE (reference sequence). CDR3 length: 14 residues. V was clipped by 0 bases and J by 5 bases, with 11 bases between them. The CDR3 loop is CASSLGSPITEAFF. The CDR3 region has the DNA TGTGCCAGCAGCTTGGGTAGCCCTATAACTGAAGCTTTCTTT.

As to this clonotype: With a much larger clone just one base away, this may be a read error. CDR3 protein: CASSRWGGAGLANVLTF. In nucleotides, the CDR3 is TGTGCCAGCAGCCGGTGGGGGGGTGCAGGATTGGCCAACGTCCTGACTTTC. The chain employs TRBV12-3 or TRBV12-4 and TRBJ2-6; 7 bases align to TRBD2. Unmatched junction bases numbered 14, after V lost 6 bases and J lost 6 bases. The CDR3 loop spans 17 amino acids.

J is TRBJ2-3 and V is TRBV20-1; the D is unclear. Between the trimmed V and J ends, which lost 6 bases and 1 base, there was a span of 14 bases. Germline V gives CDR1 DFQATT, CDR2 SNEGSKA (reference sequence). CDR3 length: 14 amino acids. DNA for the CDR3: TGCAGTGCGCATCGGCGTTCAGGCACAGATACGCAGTATTTT. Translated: CSAHRRSGTDTQYF.

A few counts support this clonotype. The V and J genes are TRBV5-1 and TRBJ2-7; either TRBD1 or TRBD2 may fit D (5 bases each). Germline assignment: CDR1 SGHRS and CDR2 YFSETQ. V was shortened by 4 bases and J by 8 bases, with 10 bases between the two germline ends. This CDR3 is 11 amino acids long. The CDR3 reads CASSGRDQQYF. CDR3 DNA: TGCGCCAGCAGCGGCCGGGACCAGCAGTACTTC.

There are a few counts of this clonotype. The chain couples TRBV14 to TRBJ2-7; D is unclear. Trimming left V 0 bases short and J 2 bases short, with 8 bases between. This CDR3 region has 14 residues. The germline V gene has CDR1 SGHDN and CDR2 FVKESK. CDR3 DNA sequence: TGTGCCAGCAGCCAAGATCTAGGTCCCTACGAGCAGTACTTC. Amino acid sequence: CASSQDLGPYEQYF.

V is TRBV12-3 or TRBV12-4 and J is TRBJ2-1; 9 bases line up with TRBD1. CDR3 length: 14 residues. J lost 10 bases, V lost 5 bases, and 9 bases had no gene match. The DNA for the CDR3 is TGTGCCAGCAGTCCCCGGACAGGGGTCGGCGAGCAGTTCTTC. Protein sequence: CASSPRTGVGEQFF.

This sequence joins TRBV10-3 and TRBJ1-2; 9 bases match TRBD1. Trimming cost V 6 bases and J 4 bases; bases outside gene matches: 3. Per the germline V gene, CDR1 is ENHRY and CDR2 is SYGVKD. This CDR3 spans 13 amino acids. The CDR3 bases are TGTGCCATCAGCGGGACAGGGAGCTATGGCTACACCTTC. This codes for CAISGTGSYGYTF.

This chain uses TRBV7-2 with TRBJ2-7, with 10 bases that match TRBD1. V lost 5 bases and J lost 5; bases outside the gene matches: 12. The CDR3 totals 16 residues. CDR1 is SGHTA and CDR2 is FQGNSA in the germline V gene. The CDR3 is CASSSRDRGLGDEQYF. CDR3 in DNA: TGTGCCAGCAGCAGCCGGGACAGGGGATTAGGGGACGAGCAGTACTTC.